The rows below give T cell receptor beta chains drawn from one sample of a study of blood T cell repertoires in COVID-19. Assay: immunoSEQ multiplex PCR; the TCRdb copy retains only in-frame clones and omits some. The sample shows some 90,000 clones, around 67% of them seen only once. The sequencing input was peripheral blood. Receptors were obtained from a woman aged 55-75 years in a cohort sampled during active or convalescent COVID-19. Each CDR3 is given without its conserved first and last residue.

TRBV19 ASASGEGNEQF
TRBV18 ASSTVLRTGDTGELF
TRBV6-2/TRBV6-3 ASNPSGGQKF
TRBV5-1 ASSYGTGFDTEAF
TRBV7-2 ASSPRLSTNEKLF
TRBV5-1 ASSLVDGSNYGYT
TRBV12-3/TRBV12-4 ASTQGETQY
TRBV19 ASRGTDRAYSSYNEQF
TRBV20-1 SAILRGGYT
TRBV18 ASSSRRLTTNEKLF
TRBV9 ASSYLGGTNEKLF
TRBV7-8 ASSVLVYEQY
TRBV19 ASSLRTRTVLSYEQY
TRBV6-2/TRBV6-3 ASSSGGRTEAF
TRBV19 ASSIEGGEEQY
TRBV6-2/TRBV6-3 ASSYPGEETQY
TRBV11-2 ASSLARSGEQY
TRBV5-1 ASSLGTGHNSPLH
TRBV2 ASSRNTGELF
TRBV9 ASSQGPGANVLT
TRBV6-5 ASSYSRYSNQPQH
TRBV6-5 ASRSGTGAYEQY
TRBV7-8 ASSSTRTGEAF
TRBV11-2 ASSPDRGSTGELF
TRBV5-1 ASSFLEGANGYT
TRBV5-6 ASRPTGTGSNSPLH
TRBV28 ASSSGFTEAF
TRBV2 ASRDIAGGVGDTQY
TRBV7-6 ASTPESSYNEQF
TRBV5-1 ASSAGSGGRPHRTDTQY
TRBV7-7 ASSTDRGRNNEQF
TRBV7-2 ASSFLRNEKLF
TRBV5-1 ASSLAGGYGTGELF
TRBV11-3 ASSLQGSAENEQF
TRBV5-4 ASSSSGLREQF
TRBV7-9 ASSFGTGNEQF
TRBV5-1 ASSPIQGEGTEAF
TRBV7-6 ASSPVVGELGPQH
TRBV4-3 ASSQGAARYLGETQY
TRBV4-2 ASSQGGTGDEKLF
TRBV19 ASRETGGFEKLF
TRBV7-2 ASSRGLPGDEQF
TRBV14 ASSRGKEGSYNSPLH
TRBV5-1 ASSLFQGRIGNSPLH
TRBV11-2 ASSLQGTGVRTEAF
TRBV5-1 ASSLWDRVGEQF
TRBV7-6 ASSLVAATDTQY
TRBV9 ASSVEGGVDTQY
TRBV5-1 ASSRQGRSSGANVLT
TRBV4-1 ASSQEGAGRGVNNEQF
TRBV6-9 ASGKRDRGHEQY
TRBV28 ASSFGLYGYT
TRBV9 ASSVVGTGYGYT
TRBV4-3 ASSPNDRGTLYEQY